The 4 T cell receptor beta chains below all came from one sample that was sequenced in a study of T-cell memory formation after mild COVID-19. Using its own MiXCR run on the 5' RACE reads, TCRdb lists one record per CDR3 protein. The repertoire holds 300,000 or so distinct CDR3 sequences, with around 15% as singletons. The material sequenced was PBMCs or a T cell subset sorted from them (not recorded which). Receptors were obtained from a young man who had mild COVID-19 (a few samples of this study predate the infection). Cell type and time point are not known.

This clonotype was counted only a few times. This sequence joins TRBV12-3 or TRBV12-4 and TRBJ2-3; D not certain. V was shortened by 0 bases and J by 0 bases, with 4 bases between the two germline ends. The CDR3 runs to 14 residues. The CDR3 DNA follows: TGTGCCAGCAGTTTAGCGGCTAGCACAGATACGCAGTATTTT. It translates to CASSLAASTDTQYF.

The J gene is TRBJ2-7, the V gene TRBV9; 8 bases are shared with TRBD2. Trimming removed 4 bases from V and 1 base from J; junction bases left unmatched: 7. There are 15 residues in the CDR3. CDR1 is SGDLS and CDR2 is YYNGEE in the germline V gene. This CDR3 reads CASSPHGTSSYEQYF. CDR3 in DNA: TGTGCCAGCAGCCCCCACGGGACTAGTTCCTACGAGCAGTACTTC.

The rearrangement uses TRBV20-1 and TRBJ2-1; D is tentatively TRBD1 or TRBD2 (5 bases each). Trimming shortened V by 2 bases and J by 8 bases, and 19 bases separated the two germline ends. Germline V gene lookup returns CDR1 DFQATT and CDR2 SNEGSKA (reference sequence). The CDR3 has 15 residues. CDR3 protein: CSARHRMNWDDEQFF. The CDR3, as DNA: TGCAGTGCTAGACATCGAATGAATTGGGACGATGAGCAGTTCTTC.

This sequence joins TRBV6-2 or TRBV6-3 and TRBJ2-3; TRBD2 matches at 9 bases. Germline V CDR1 and CDR2: MNHEY, SVGEGT. The CDR3 is 15 residues long. Germline trimming cut 4 bases from V and 2 bases from J; bases unmatched to any gene: 4. In nucleotides, the CDR3 is TGTGCCAGCAGTTCGGCGGGGGGGTACACAGATACGCAGTATTTT. It is translated as CASSSAGGYTDTQYF.